This entry describes one T cell receptor (beta chain). The assay was immunoSEQ multiplex PCR, and TCRdb's table has in-frame clones only and misses some. The data contain about 12,000 clones, approximately 88% of them singletons. The sample comes from a study of T cell changes during pregnancy in multiple sclerosis. This CDR3 has 15 residues. Trimming stripped 1 base from V and 10 bases from J, with 19 bases between. Germline V lookup: CDR1 LGHNA, CDR2 YSLEER. This chain links TRBV4-3 with TRBJ1-2, with D possibly TRBD1 on 5 matching bases. The TCR sequence derives from a female donor in good health, enrolled as a control in a pregnancy study. The source was CD8+ T cells from peripheral blood mononuclear cells, collected after pregnancy. Written as DNA, the CDR3 is TGCGCCAGCAGCCAAGGGATCCCCCGGACAAGACCCTACACCTTC. Protein sequence: CASSQGIPRTRPYTF.